The clone carrying this T cell receptor beta chain was counted at least ten times. Antigen: not known. This specimen comes from a study of beta chain features in type 1 diabetes. Whole-study findings and limits: When Type 1 diabetes patients were examined, their TCRB CDR3s proved moderately but significantly shorter in all four CD4+ subsets.

The CDR3 loop spans 11 amino acids. The germline V gene has CDR1 SQVTM and CDR2 ANQGSEA. Trimming removed 0 bases at V and 9 bases at J, with 6 bases between. Every bit of the isolated RNA underwent reverse transcription, so sequencing read expressed TCRB transcripts. Assay: immunoSEQ multiplex PCR; the TCRdb copy retains only in-frame clones and omits some. This sample has around 160,000 clones, with 8% to 8.5% found just once. Input material: central memory CD4+ T cells from blood. The gene calls are TRBV29-1 and TRBJ2-4, with D perhaps TRBD2 (6 bases). The receptor comes from a young woman with type 1 diabetes. The CDR3, as DNA: TGCAGCGTTGAAGAGGGGGGCATTCAGTACTTC. Translation gives CSVEEGGIQYF.